This TCR beta chain was sequenced during a study of cytomegalovirus exposure and HLA in healthy donors. The CDR3 covers 14 residues. CDR1 SQVTM and CDR2 ANQGSEA come from the germline V gene. The ends were cut back, 3 bases at V and 0 bases at J, with 9 bases in the middle. Study observations and caveats: Association with HLA alleles at 0.05 false discovery rate was found for 15,000 to 20,000 TCR beta sequences in a later analysis. Around 160 TCR beta chains were listed as cytomegalovirus-associated.

Use of 60 Vbeta and 13 Jbeta primers characterized the PCR. Per the original methods: Per a later analysis, the number of unique TCR beta chains was around 79 million, of which 9 million to 14 million were shared. The repertoire was sequenced with immunoSEQ multiplex PCR; TCRdb's copy has only in-frame clones and lacks some. Clone size and the V and J calls come from that table; the DNA yielded D and trimming. The table records more than 60,000 clones, 78% of them present only once. As for this clone: Its antigen is unidentified. Different DNA sequences within this sample yield the same CDR3.

The material sequenced was PBMCs. The clonotype comes from a middle-aged woman in good health and CMV-seropositive. The chain has TRBV29-1 and TRBJ1-3; D not resolved. The CDR3 sequence is CSVEPRISGNTIYF. Written as DNA, the CDR3 is TGCAGCGTTGAGCCGAGAATCTCTGGAAACACCATATATTTT.